This is a list of T cell receptor beta chains from one sample in a study of CD8+ T cells in alopecia areata. Measured with immunoSEQ multiplex PCR; TCRdb has only the in-frame clones, and not every one. The data show some 120,000 clones, with around 45% seen just once and roughly a tenth held by the top ten. Source material: NKG2D-low CD8+ T cells sorted from blood. These TCRs come from a human donor with alopecia areata. Both conserved end residues are trimmed from each CDR3. Each record gives: clone size, D gene, J gene, V gene, CDR3 protein. A D gene is named only where the DNA matches it firmly. The size field is filled for only some rows; it gives once, few, many or a size class.

abundance: .
d_gene: TRBD2
j_gene: TRBJ2-1
v_gene: TRBV30
CDR3aa: AWSKGLAGGNEQF

abundance: .
d_gene: TRBD1
j_gene: TRBJ2-3
v_gene: TRBV29-1
CDR3aa: SVLSPGQVLSDTQY

abundance: .
d_gene: TRBD1
j_gene: TRBJ1-4
v_gene: TRBV29-1
CDR3aa: SVGTATTNEKLF

abundance: .
d_gene: .
j_gene: TRBJ2-7
v_gene: TRBV27
CDR3aa: ASGDRTTSYEQY

abundance: few
d_gene: TRBD2
j_gene: TRBJ2-5
v_gene: TRBV29-1
CDR3aa: SVVGLAEIQETQY

abundance: .
d_gene: TRBD2
j_gene: TRBJ2-1
v_gene: TRBV19
CDR3aa: ASSLTSGRFDEQF

abundance: .
d_gene: .
j_gene: TRBJ1-1
v_gene: TRBV7-9
CDR3aa: ASKSGVTEAF

abundance: few
d_gene: .
j_gene: TRBJ2-4
v_gene: TRBV29-1
CDR3aa: SVELAGNLPKNIQY

abundance: once
d_gene: .
j_gene: TRBJ1-2
v_gene: TRBV30
CDR3aa: AWTEEGYGYT

abundance: .
d_gene: .
j_gene: TRBJ1-1
v_gene: TRBV29-1
CDR3aa: SGVIQGSAQVMNTEAF